Sequencing of this T cell receptor beta chain was carried out in a study of CD8+CD57+ T cells in acquired aplastic anemia. Germline-derived CDR1 and CDR2 are SGHRS and YFSETQ. CDR3 length: 15 residues. Losses at the gene ends were 0 bases for V and 9 bases for J; bases not matched to a gene: 6. Template material for TCR beta VDJ and CDR3 profiling consisted of genomic DNA. Via MiXCR, TCRdb re-called the reads, giving one row per CDR3 protein. The sample carries 200,000 to 250,000 distinct CDR3 sequences, roughly 57% recorded once. This clonotype was observed a single time. The TCR sequence derives from a human donor in good health. This chain connects TRBV5-1 to TRBJ2-1; TRBD2 aligns across 10 bases. Material: sorted CD4+, CD8+, or CD8+CD57+ T cells (not recorded which) from PBMCs. The CDR3, as DNA: TGCGCCAGCAGCTTGGGTTTTATAGCGGGAGGTGAGCAGTTCTTC. Its protein is CASSLGFIAGGEQFF.